The 25 T cell receptor beta chains below come from one sample, sequenced in a study of blood T cell repertoires in COVID-19. TCRdb's copy holds only in-frame clones and misses some; the assay was immunoSEQ multiplex PCR. Altogether approximately 240,000 clones are present, about 90% being singletons, with the ten largest covering roughly 6%. The specimen was PBMCs or T cells enriched from blood (not recorded which). The receptors derive from a woman between 25 and 40 years old with acute COVID-19.

Here the CDR3 DNA reads TGCGCCAGCAGCCCCGAACGGGGGTTTGGTGAGCAGTTCTTC. This codes for CASSPERGFGEQFF. The rearrangement uses TRBV5-1 and TRBJ2-1, with a tentative D call TRBD2 (6 bases). Per the germline V gene, CDR1 is SGHRS and CDR2 is YFSETQ. Trimming took 4 bases from V and 9 from J, leaving 17 bases between them. This CDR3 spans 14 amino acids.

The CDR3 sequence is CASSRQPPYEQYF. The CDR3, as DNA: TGTGCCAGCAGTCGACAGCCTCCCTACGAGCAGTACTTC. The genes are TRBV27 and TRBJ2-7; a weak D match, TRBD1 (5 bases). There are 13 residues in the CDR3. CDR1 and CDR2 from the germline V gene are MNHEY and SMNVEV (reference sequence). V was trimmed by 5 bases and J by 2 bases, leaving 10 bases between them.

The chain carries TRBV3-1 (or the pseudogene TRBV3-2) and TRBJ1-2; D remains unclear. This CDR3 contains 15 residues. Germline values: CDR1 LGHDT, CDR2 YNNKEL (reference sequence). V lost 0 bases, J lost 8 bases, and 16 bases lay in between. CDR3 amino acids: CASSQDLTPTGGYTF. CDR3 DNA: TGTGCCAGCAGCCAAGATCTTACCCCGACGGGGGGCTACACCTTC.

The chain carries TRBV7-9 and TRBJ1-4, with 7 nucleotides matching TRBD1. The CDR3 totals 14 residues. From germline, CDR1 is SEHNR and CDR2 FQNEAQ (reference sequence). V was pared by 4 bases and J by 4 bases, with 3 bases of the junction left unmatched. The chain's CDR3 is CASSSGQYNEKLFF. CDR3 bases: TGTGCCAGCAGCTCGGGACAGTATAATGAAAAACTGTTTTTT.

This clone has a single count. The chain carries TRBV11-2 and TRBJ2-1; 8 bases are a match to TRBD1. The CDR3 sequence is 16 residues long. Germline CDR1 and CDR2: SGHAT and FQNNGV. The V gene end was trimmed by 6 bases and the J gene end by 4 bases; junction bases not matched to a gene: 11. CDR3 DNA: TGTGCCAGCAGGCGTGGGACAGGTGGATTTTACAATGAGCAGTTCTTC. This codes for CASRRGTGGFYNEQFF. Looking up the rest from reference TRBV11-2 and TRBJ2-1 gives the full variable domain: EAGVAQSPRYKIIEKRQSVAFWCNPISGHATLYWYQQILGQGPKLLIQFQNNGVVDDSQLPKDRFSAERLKGVDSTLKIQPAKLEDSAVYLCASRRGTGGFYNEQFFGPGTRLTVL.

This clone was counted between two and nine times. The chain is built from TRBV7-2 and TRBJ2-7; 7 nucleotides line up with TRBD1. V gave up 2 bases and J gave up 1 base; unmatched junction bases: 2. This CDR3 is built from 14 residues. Per germline, CDR1 SGHTA and CDR2 FQGNSA. The CDR3 sequence: CASSLQGVSYEQYF. The CDR3 bases are TGTGCCAGCAGCTTACAGGGGGTATCCTACGAGCAGTACTTC.

The gene calls are TRBV6-5 and TRBJ2-1, with 10 nucleotides matching TRBD1. This CDR3 region has 14 residues. Germline trimming cut 8 bases from V and 7 bases from J; bases unmatched to any gene: 8. Per the germline V gene, CDR1 is MNHEY and CDR2 is SVGAGI. CDR3 nucleotide sequence: TGTGCCAGCTCCTCAGGGACAGGGGATAATGAGCAGTTCTTC. This codes for CASSSGTGDNEQFF.

This sequence joins TRBV28 and TRBJ1-5, with D perhaps TRBD1 (6 bases). The ends were cut back, 7 bases at V and 6 bases at J, with 19 bases in the middle. Germline V gene sequence: CDR1 MDHEN, CDR2 SYDVKM. There are 15 residues in the CDR3. This CDR3 is CASTSRGGAAQPQHF. The DNA of the CDR3 is TGTGCCAGCACCTCTCGAGGGGGAGCGGCTCAGCCCCAGCATTTT. Full variable domain (missing parts from reference TRBV28 and TRBJ1-5): DVKVTQSSRYLVKRTGEKVFLECVQDMDHENMFWYRQDPGLGLRLIYFSYDVKMKEKGDIPEGYSVSREKKERFSLILESASTNQTSMYLCASTSRGGAAQPQHFGDGTRLSIL.

CDR3 bases: TGCAGCGTTGATGACAGTGACTATGGCTACACCTTC. Translated: CSVDDSDYGYTF. The rearrangement links TRBV29-1 to TRBJ1-2; maybe TRBD1 (5 bases). V was trimmed by 3 bases and J by 3 bases, leaving 8 bases between them. The germline gives CDR1 SQVTM, CDR2 ANQGSEA. This CDR3 is 12 amino acids long.

The chain uses TRBV5-4 and TRBJ2-7, with TRBD1 matching 9 bases. CDR3 length: 16 amino acids. CDR1 and CDR2 (germline): SGHNT, YYREEE (reference sequence). V gave up 0 bases and J gave up 3 bases; unmatched junction bases: 7. The CDR3 region has the DNA TGTGCCAGCAGCTTGGCCGGACAGGGGAAAGGCTACGAGCAGTACTTC. Amino acid sequence: CASSLAGQGKGYEQYF.

This clone occurred once. This chain joins TRBV9 and TRBJ2-1, with D unclear. V lost 0 bases and J lost 6, with 10 bases in between. Germline lookup yields CDR1 SGDLS and CDR2 YYNGEE. The CDR3 is made up of 14 amino acids. The DNA of the CDR3 is TGTGCCAGCAGCGTAGGCCCCGGCGGCAATGAGCAGTTCTTC. This sequence encodes CASSVGPGGNEQFF.

V is TRBV4-2 and J is TRBJ1-2; D call uncertain. Between the trimmed V and J ends, which lost 4 bases and 8 bases, there was a span of 14 bases. The CDR3 runs to 13 residues. Looked up from germline, CDR1 is LGHNA and CDR2 is YNFKEQ. As DNA, the CDR3 is TGTGCCAGCAGCCCAACGACGGGGTTGGGCTACACCTTC. It encodes CASSPTTGLGYTF.

The CDR3 sequence: CASSILGQGRSGNQPQHF. The CDR3 bases are TGTGCCAGTAGTATTTTGGGCCAGGGCAGATCCGGCAATCAGCCCCAGCATTTT. V usage is TRBV19 and J usage is TRBJ1-5, with a tentative D call TRBD1 (5 bases). V was shortened by 3 bases and J by 2 bases, with 20 bases between the two germline ends. This CDR3 is built from 18 residues. From germline, CDR1 is LNHDA and CDR2 SQIVND (reference sequence).

The chain joins TRBV19 to TRBJ1-2; maybe TRBD1 (5 bases). The V gene lost 5 bases and the J gene lost 5 bases, with 18 bases spanning the gap. CDR3 length equals 15 residues. The germline V gene encodes CDR1 LNHDA and CDR2 SQIVND (reference sequence). The CDR3 coding sequence is TGTGCCAGTAGTCCGCGGGGGGGGAAAACGTATGGCTACACCTTC. Protein sequence: CASSPRGGKTYGYTF.

V is TRBV5-4 and J is TRBJ2-1; 12 bases are shared with TRBD2. Germline V gives CDR1 SGHNT, CDR2 YYREEE (reference sequence). The CDR3 sequence is 16 residues long. The V and J ends lost 1 base and 5 bases, in that order; junction bases with no gene match: 4. The DNA of the CDR3 is TGTGCCAGCAGCTTGTCTGGACTAGCGGGGAACAATGAGCAGTTCTTC. This gives the protein CASSLSGLAGNNEQFF. Combining the CDR3 with reference TRBV5-4 and TRBJ2-1 gives the whole variable domain ETGVTQSPTHLIKTRGQQVTLRCSSQSGHNTVSWYQQALGQGPQFIFQYYREEENGRGNFPPRFSGLQFPNYSSELNVNALELDDSALYLCASSLSGLAGNNEQFFGPGTRLTVL.

As DNA, the CDR3 is TGTGCCAGCAGTGAGGACAGAAACTATGGCTACACCTTC. It specifies CASSEDRNYGYTF. The V and J genes are TRBV2 and TRBJ1-2, with D maybe TRBD1 (6 bases). The CDR3 is 13 amino acids. Germline V CDR1 and CDR2: SNHLY, FYNNEI. The V gene lost 3 bases and the J gene lost 2 bases, with 7 bases spanning the gap. Using reference TRBV2 and TRBJ1-2 for the parts outside the CDR3, the full variable domain is EPEVTQTPSHQVTQMGQEVILRCVPISNHLYFYWYRQILGQKVEFLVSFYNNEISEKSEIFDDQFSVERPDGSNFTLKIRSTKLEDSAMYFCASSEDRNYGYTFGSGTRLTVV.

The rearrangement links TRBV2 to TRBJ2-3, with D possibly TRBD2 on 5 matching bases. The CDR3 totals 14 residues. Trimming cost V 5 bases and J 3 bases, with 12 bases left between them. The germline V gene encodes CDR1 SNHLY and CDR2 FYNNEI. The CDR3 region has the DNA TGTGCCAGCAGTAAATCGCCGGGGACAGATACGCAGTATTTT. This sequence encodes CASSKSPGTDTQYF.

V is TRBV5-1 and J is TRBJ1-1; the match to TRBD1 covers 7 bases. This CDR3 region has 14 residues. With 3 bases clipped from V and 1 base from J, the junction kept 3 bases outside the gene matches. Germline values: CDR1 SGHRS, CDR2 YFSETQ. In nucleotides, the CDR3 is TGCGCCAGCAGCTCCGGACAGGCGAACACTGAAGCTTTCTTT. Translated, it gives CASSSGQANTEAFF. Full variable domain (rest looked up from reference TRBV5-1 and TRBJ1-1): KAGVTQTPRYLIKTRGQQVTLSCSPISGHRSVSWYQQTPGQGLQFLFEYFSETQRNKGNFPGRFSGRQFSNSRSEMNVSTLELGDSALYLCASSSGQANTEAFFGQGTRLTVV.

V gene TRBV28 combines with J gene TRBJ1-5; 9 nucleotides align to TRBD1. The germline CDR1 and CDR2 sequences are MDHEN and SYDVKM. This CDR3 region has 15 residues. Trimming cost V 8 bases and J 2 bases; bases outside gene matches: 7. CDR3 nucleotide sequence: TGTGCCAGCGGCCCACAGGGGGCCGGCAATCAGCCCCAGCATTTT. It translates to CASGPQGAGNQPQHF.

The CDR3 sequence: CASSQVTTGANTIYF. CDR3 coding DNA: TGTGCCAGCAGCCAAGTGACAACAGGGGCCAACACCATATATTTT. The chain combines TRBV7-8 with TRBJ1-3; 7 bases are shared with TRBD1. Trimming took 5 bases from V and 7 from J; bases not matched to a gene: 11. Germline V CDR1 and CDR2: SGHVS, FQNEAQ. The CDR3 covers 15 residues.

This clone was found a few times. This specimen includes other DNA sequences encoding the same CDR3. The V call is TRBV20-1, the J call TRBJ2-5; D is perhaps TRBD1 (6 bases). V shed 3 bases and J shed 5 bases, with 7 bases lying between them. In germline, CDR1 is DFQATT, CDR2 SNEGSKA (reference sequence). This CDR3 comprises 11 residues. CDR3 nucleotides: TGCAGTGCTAGGACAGGCGAGACCCAGTACTTC. This translates into CSARTGETQYF.

The chain recombines TRBV9 with TRBJ2-1; tentative D call: TRBD2 (6 bases). CDR1 and CDR2 from the germline V gene are SGDLS and YYNGEE. The CDR3 is 15 residues long. V was trimmed by 1 base and J by 6 bases, leaving 14 bases between them. Here the CDR3 DNA reads TGTGCCAGCAGCGTATACACGGGAGAGGGCAATGAGCAGTTCTTC. Its protein product is CASSVYTGEGNEQFF.

The chain is built from TRBV10-3 and TRBJ2-3, with TRBD2 identical over 14 bases. The CDR3 covers 17 residues. The junction had 10 bases not matched to a gene; V was cut back by 6 bases and J by 5 bases. Germline loops: CDR1 ENHRY, CDR2 SYGVKD. CDR3 loop: CAIRTGGLAGGLDTQYF. For the CDR3, the DNA is TGTGCCATCAGAACCGGTGGACTAGCGGGAGGTTTAGATACGCAGTATTTT.

In DNA form, the CDR3 reads TGCGCCAGCGGGGGACTAGCCGGGGAGACCCAGTACTTC. The encoded protein is CASGGLAGETQYF. J is TRBJ2-5 and V is TRBV10-2, with 9 bases lining up with TRBD2. V was clipped by 8 bases and J by 5 bases; unmatched bases: 6. This CDR3 has 13 amino acids. Germline CDR1 WSHSY, CDR2 SAAADI.

The J gene is TRBJ2-7, the V gene TRBV7-8; TRBD2 agrees at 7 bases. The J segment lost 9 bases and the V segment lost 5 bases, leaving 10 bases of the junction unmatched. Germline V gene lookup returns CDR1 SGHVS and CDR2 FQNEAQ. This CDR3 contains 13 residues. Here the CDR3 DNA reads TGTGCCAGCAGCCCCGCGTCAGGGAGGGGGCAGTACTTC. The encoded protein is CASSPASGRGQYF.